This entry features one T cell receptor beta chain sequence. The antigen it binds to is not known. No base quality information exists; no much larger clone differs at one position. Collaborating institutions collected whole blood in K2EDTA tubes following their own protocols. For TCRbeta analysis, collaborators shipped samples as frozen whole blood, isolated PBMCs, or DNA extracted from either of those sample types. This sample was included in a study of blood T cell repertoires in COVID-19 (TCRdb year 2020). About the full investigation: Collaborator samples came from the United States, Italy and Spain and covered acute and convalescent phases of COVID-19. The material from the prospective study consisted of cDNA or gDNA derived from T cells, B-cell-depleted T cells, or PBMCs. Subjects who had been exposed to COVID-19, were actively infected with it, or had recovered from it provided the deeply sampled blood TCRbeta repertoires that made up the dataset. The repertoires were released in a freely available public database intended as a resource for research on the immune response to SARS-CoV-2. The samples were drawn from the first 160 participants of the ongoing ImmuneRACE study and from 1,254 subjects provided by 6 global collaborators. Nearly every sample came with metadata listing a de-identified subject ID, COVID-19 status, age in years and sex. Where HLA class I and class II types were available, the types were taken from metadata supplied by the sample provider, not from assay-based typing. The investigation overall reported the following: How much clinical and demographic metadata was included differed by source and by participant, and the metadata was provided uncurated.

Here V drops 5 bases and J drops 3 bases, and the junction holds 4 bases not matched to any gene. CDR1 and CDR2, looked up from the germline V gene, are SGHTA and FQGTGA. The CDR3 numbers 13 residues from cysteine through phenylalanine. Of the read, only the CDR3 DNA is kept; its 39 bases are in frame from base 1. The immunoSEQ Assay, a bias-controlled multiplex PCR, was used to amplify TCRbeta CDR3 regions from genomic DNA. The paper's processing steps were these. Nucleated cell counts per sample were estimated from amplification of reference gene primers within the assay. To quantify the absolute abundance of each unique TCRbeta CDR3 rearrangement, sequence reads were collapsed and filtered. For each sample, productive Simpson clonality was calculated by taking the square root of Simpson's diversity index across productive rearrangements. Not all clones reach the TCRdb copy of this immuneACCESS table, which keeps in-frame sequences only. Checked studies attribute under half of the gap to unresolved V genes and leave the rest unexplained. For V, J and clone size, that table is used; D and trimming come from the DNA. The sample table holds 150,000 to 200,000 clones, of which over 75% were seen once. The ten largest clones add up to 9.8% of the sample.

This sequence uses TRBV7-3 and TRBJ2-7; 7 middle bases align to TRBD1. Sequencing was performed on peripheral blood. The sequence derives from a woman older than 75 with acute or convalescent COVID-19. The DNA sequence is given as TGTGCCAGCAGCCGGGACAGAGACTACGAGCAGTACTTC. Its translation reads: CASSRDRDYEQYF.